This T cell receptor (beta chain) was captured in a study of regulatory T cells in long-lasting Graves disease (dated by TCRdb to the early 2020s). Notes on the research overall: Persistent Graves' disease was defined as antithyroid drug treatment for over 5 years with persistently positive TSH receptor autoantibodies. Peripheral blood TCR sequencing and RNA sequencing compared persistent Graves' disease patients with newly diagnosed Graves' disease patients. The study was conducted in China and was registered as a clinical trial. A total of 33 samples were covered by TCR sequencing, comprising approximately 13 persistent and approximately 20 newly diagnosed Graves' disease patients. Persistent Graves' disease patients in the clinical cohort had taken antithyroid drugs for roughly 10 years on average. Broad study findings and their caveats: Persistent disease showed preferential use of TRBV28, TRBJ1-2 and TRBJ2-5, whereas newly diagnosed disease favored TRBV20-1 and TRBJ2-1. Because the primary lesion, thyroid tissue, could not be accessed, the study looked at peripheral blood alone. Patients with persistent disease shared more public clonotypes (over 2,500) than newly diagnosed patients did (around 1,000). The authors acknowledged the small sample size as a limitation that may reduce accuracy. Lower TCR Shannon entropy and fewer highly expanded clones were observed in persistent Graves' disease patients than in newly diagnosed patients, which suggested clonal expansion. Sequencing and analysis were limited to the TCR beta chain.

The time point label here, explained by the study, means: persistent/refractory GD, antithyroid drugs over 5 years with positive TRAb. For both TCR sequencing and RNA sequencing, RNA was extracted from PBMCs in TRIzol. The diagnosis of Graves' disease followed American Thyroid Association guidelines. Recruitment of patients was carried out at an endocrinology department in Xi'an, China. From each patient, approximately 10 milliliters of peripheral blood was collected into an EDTA anticoagulant tube. Ficoll Paque Plus density gradient separation was used to isolate PBMCs, and no further T cell sorting was performed. An Agilent 2100 Bioanalyzer and agarose gel were used to assess RNA quality, and a NanoDrop 2000 was used to measure RNA concentration. Libraries were built with multiplex PCR. The sequencer was an Illumina HiSeq 4000. CDR3 regions were amplified by Arm-PCR with iRepertoire HTBI primers to construct TCR beta libraries. PCR products were gel purified before sequencing. The original pipeline was this. Gene usage analysis of CDR3 amino acid clonotypes used the 60 to 75 TRBV and 14 to 15 TRBJ segments found across samples. COPE and FqMerger were used to merge filtered high-quality paired reads into contigs. Contigs were aligned with BLAST to IMGT TRBV, TRBD and TRBJ reference genes, and CDR3 was defined per IMGT. Any clonotype with a frequency above 0.1% was classified as a highly expanded clone. Shannon entropy served as the measure of repertoire diversity, while the Gini coefficient captured V-J evenness. A clonotype was considered public if more than one individual shared it. Starting from the raw public reads, TCRdb applied fastp trimming at Q25, assembled clones with MiXCR and retained in-frame beta chains. Entries are consolidated by CDR3 protein sequence, retaining the most common genes and DNA. These V and J calls derive from TCRdb rather than the authors' analysis. This sample comprises 350,000 to 500,000 distinct CDR3 sequences, around 23% of them detected only once. The ten largest account for 13% to 15% of the sample.

The junction shows trimming of 5 bases on V and 11 bases on J, plus 16 bases between the germline ends. Looking up the germline V gene yields CDR1 MNHEY and CDR2 SVGEGT. From its cysteine to its phenylalanine, the CDR3 spans 13 amino acids. Solely the CDR3 DNA is kept, with 39 bases framed from the first base. This clonotype has a single count. It lacks a known antigen. No much larger clonotype is one base removed from it; base qualities were not supplied. Support from one read is weak. The receptor chain draws on TRBV6-2 or TRBV6-3 and TRBJ2-1; TRBD2 might be the D gene, on 5 matching bases. Specimen: peripheral blood mononuclear cells (PBMCs), collected when the disease was refractory, from a patient treated with antithyroid drugs. This receptor was taken from a female donor with Graves disease. CDR3 region: CASSETRGLQQFF. The DNA reads as follows: TGTGCCAGCAGTGAAACAAGAGGACTGCAGCAGTTCTTC.